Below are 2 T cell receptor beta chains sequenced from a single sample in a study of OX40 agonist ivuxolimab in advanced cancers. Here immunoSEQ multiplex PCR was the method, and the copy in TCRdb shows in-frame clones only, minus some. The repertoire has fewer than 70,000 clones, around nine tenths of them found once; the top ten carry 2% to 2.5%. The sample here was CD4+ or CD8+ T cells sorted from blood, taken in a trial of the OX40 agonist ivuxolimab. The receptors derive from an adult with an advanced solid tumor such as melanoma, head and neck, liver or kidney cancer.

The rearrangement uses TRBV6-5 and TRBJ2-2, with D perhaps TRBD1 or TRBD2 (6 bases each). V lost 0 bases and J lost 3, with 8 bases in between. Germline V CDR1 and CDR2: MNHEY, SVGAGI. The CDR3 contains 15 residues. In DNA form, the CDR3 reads TGTGCCAGCAGTTACTCAAGGGGGGACACCGGGGAGCTGTTTTTT. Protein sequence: CASSYSRGDTGELFF.

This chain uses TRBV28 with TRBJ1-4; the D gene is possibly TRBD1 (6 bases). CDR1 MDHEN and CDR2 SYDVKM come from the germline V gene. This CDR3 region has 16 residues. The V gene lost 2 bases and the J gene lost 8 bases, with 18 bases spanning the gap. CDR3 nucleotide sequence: TGTGCCAGCAGTTTAAGAGGGCAGGGGATTAGCGAAAAACTGTTTTTT. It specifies CASSLRGQGISEKLFF.